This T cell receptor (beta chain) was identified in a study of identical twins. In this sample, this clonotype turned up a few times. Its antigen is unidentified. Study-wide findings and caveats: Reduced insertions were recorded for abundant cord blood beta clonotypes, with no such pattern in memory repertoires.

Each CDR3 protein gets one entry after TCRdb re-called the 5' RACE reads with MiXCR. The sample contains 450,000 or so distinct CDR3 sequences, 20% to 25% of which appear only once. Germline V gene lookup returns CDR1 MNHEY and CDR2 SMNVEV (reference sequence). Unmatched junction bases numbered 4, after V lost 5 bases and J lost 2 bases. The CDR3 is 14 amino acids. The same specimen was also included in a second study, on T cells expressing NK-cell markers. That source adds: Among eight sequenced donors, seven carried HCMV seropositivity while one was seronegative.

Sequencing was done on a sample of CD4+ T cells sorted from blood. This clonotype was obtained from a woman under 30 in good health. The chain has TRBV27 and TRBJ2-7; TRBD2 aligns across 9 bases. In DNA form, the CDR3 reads TGTGCCAGCAGTGGACTAGCGTCAACCTACGAGCAGTACTTC. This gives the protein CASSGLASTYEQYF.